The source of this T cell receptor beta chain is a study of identical twins listed by TCRdb under 2016. Looking at the study overall: The study deep-sequenced TCR alpha and beta repertoires from monozygotic twins, unrelated adults of various ages and cord blood to test whether fetal clonotypes persist. To rule out contamination, the twin experiments were replicated at different times with different library preparation protocols.

Paper-wide results and their limitations: In monozygotic twins, recombination models systematically underestimated out-of-frame TCR alpha sharing, but the models matched the sharing seen between unrelated individuals. A weaker excess of twin sharing was found in beta out-of-frame sequences because the signal-to-noise ratio was lowered by fewer shared sequences. Invariant T cells such as MAIT and iNKT could partly confound zero-insertion analyses, though diverse VJ usage argued against this for most clonotypes. Because the same donors could not be followed over many years, the conclusions relied on cross-sectional statistical analysis. Fewer insertions were carried by abundant cord blood beta clonotypes, a similar but weaker trend appeared in young adult naive repertoires, and no such trend appeared in memory repertoires. Compared with coincidental sharing between unrelated individuals, out-of-frame TCR alpha sequences shared between twins showed an excess of sequences with low generation probability.

The library came from 5' RACE. The sequencer was an Illumina HiSeq 2000. A universal primer binding site was introduced by template switching, and a unique molecular identifier was present in the final cDNA, enabling accurate counting of TCR cDNA molecules. Specific primers in the conserved constant-segment region were used to synthesize first-strand cDNA for the TCR alpha and beta chains. To control for contamination, every cDNA library was double barcoded, receiving both a SMART-Mk sample barcode and Illumina barcodes. TruSeq adapter sequences along with Illumina sample barcodes were introduced in two successive PCR steps. TCR alpha and beta cDNA libraries were sequenced on the Illumina HiSeq platform with custom primers. As for the authors' bioinformatics: Raw reads were processed with MiGEC to extract unique molecular identifiers, and MiXCR was used to determine CDR3 positions. For each individual, recombination models were inferred using an EM algorithm with the repgenHMM and IGoR tools. The tcR package in R was used for shared clonotype analysis, with sharing normalized by the product of cloneset sizes. To study raw recombination without the effects of thymic and clonal selection, out-of-frame nonproductive sequences were analyzed. Clones were called with MiXCR by TCRdb after fastp trimmed the public reads at Q25, and only in-frame beta chains were retained. CDR3 protein sequences are deduplicated, and each keeps its most common genes and DNA. V and J calls and clone size were set by TCRdb, not the authors. Recorded for this sample are under 900,000 distinct CDR3 sequences; 9% to 15% of them occurred a single time. Of the sample, roughly 1.5% falls within the top ten clones.

The table lists this clonotype with a few counts. Its antigen specificity is not known. No clone much larger than this one lies a single base away; base qualities are absent. Only healthy Caucasian donors were included. Three pairs of female monozygotic twins, all aged roughly 18 to 30 years, were included in the twin cohort. Peripheral blood mononuclear cells were used as the source from which RNA for TCR libraries was isolated. The sample also formed part of further work on yellow fever vaccine responses in identical twins. Per the second study: The T cell response to vaccination in identical twins was reported by the authors to appear partly convergent and partly personalized. Focusing on identical twins, the study followed the T cell clones that responded to the vaccine, and did so with precision.

The sequence was collected from a woman between 18 and 30 years old in good health. Input material: PBMCs.

The bases are TGCGCCAGCAGCCCTGCGGGACTACCAGGAGGCACAGATACGCAGTATTTT. Its translation reads: CASSPAGLPGGTDTQYF. This chain joins TRBV5-1 to TRBJ2-3, with 7 central nucleotides matching TRBD2. The germline V gene sets CDR1 to SGHRS and CDR2 to YFSETQ. Clipping removes 4 bases from V and 1 base from J, with 12 as the unmatched junction base count. The CDR3 numbers 17 residues from cysteine through phenylalanine. Only the CDR3 part of the read is kept: 51 bases, read in frame from the first base.